This T cell receptor (beta chain) was sequenced during a study of spatial heterogeneity in lung cancer. Study-level results: In tumors, expanded intratumoral alpha and beta TCR counts tracked mutation counts.

With respect to this clonotype: What it binds is unknown. At one end, the junction sequence differs from germline, possibly due to a read error.

CDR1 is LGHNA, CDR2 YNFKEQ, per germline. This CDR3 comprises 15 residues. Using its own MiXCR run on the 5' RACE reads, TCRdb lists one record per CDR3 protein. The sample comprises over 25,000 distinct CDR3 sequences, around 6.9% of which are singletons, and about 24% rests with the top ten. Noted time point: sample taken at primary tumor resection. Sequencing of whole RNA from tumor, nontumor lung or frozen PBMC involved no sorting. Sequenced here: lung tumor tissue, sampled at surgery. This sequence originates from a male donor with early-stage non-small cell lung cancer. The rearrangement joins TRBV4-2 to TRBJ1-2; no firm D call. CDR3: CTSSQSPPGEYGYTF. The CDR3 DNA sequence: TGTACCAGCAGCCAATCGCCGCCCGGAGAGTATGGCTACACCTTC.